The 3 T cell receptor beta chains listed next were all sequenced from one sample in a study of CD8+ T cells in alopecia areata. Extraction and reverse transcription of RNA yielded cDNA as the sequencing template. The method was immunoSEQ multiplex PCR; TCRdb's version includes in-frame clones alone and lacks a portion of them. This table holds about 110,000 clones with no singletons; the top ten claim about 19%. Sample: lesional skin. The receptors were sampled from a C3H/HeJ mouse with alopecia areata. Mouse MHC haplotype: H2-k.

This clone was counted a few times. The gene names here belong to mouse. CDR3 bases read: TGTGCCAGCAGTGGGGACTGGTCCCAAGAC. It yields the protein CASSGDWSQD. The full CDR3 protein is CASSGDWSQDTQYF. J is TRBJ2-5 and V is TRBV13-3; 8 nucleotides agree with TRBD2. The CDR3 is cut off 4 residues early in the read; its end comes from the germline J gene. With V trimmed by 3 bases and J by 2 bases, 2 bases remained unmatched. CDR1 and CDR2 from the germline V gene are NNHDY and SYVADS. This CDR3 comprises 14 residues. The full variable domain, rest sourced from reference TRBV13-3 and TRBJ2-5, is EAAVTQSPRSKVAVTGGKVTLSCHQTNNHDYMYWYRQDTGHGLRLIHYSYVADSTEKGDIPDGYKASRPSQENFSLILELASLSQTAVYFCASSGDWSQDTQYFGPGTRLLVL.

A few counts support this clone. Gene names refer to mouse genes. The read terminates 4 residues ahead of where the CDR3 ends, so the germline J gene completes it. V usage is TRBV16 and J usage is TRBJ1-1, with unresolved D. CDR1 is SGHSA, CDR2 FRNQAP, per germline. This CDR3 has 13 residues. Partial CDR3 DNA: TGTGCAAGCAGCTTAGATCCACAAACA. Amino acids: CASSLDPQT. The entire CDR3 sequence reads CASSLDPQTEVFF.

This clone was detected only a few times. The genes and germline here are from mouse. The CDR3 end falls 4 residues outside the read, so it is completed with the germline J gene. This chain links TRBV1 with TRBJ2-3; no clear D. The CDR3 has 15 residues. V dropped 0 bases and J dropped 0 bases, with 7 bases sitting between them. The V gene's germline CDR1 is NSQYPW and CDR2 LRSPGD (reference sequence). Here the CDR3 reads CTCSADHSSAETLYF. The DNA read from the CDR3 is TGCACCTGCAGTGCAGATCACTCTAGTGCAGAA.